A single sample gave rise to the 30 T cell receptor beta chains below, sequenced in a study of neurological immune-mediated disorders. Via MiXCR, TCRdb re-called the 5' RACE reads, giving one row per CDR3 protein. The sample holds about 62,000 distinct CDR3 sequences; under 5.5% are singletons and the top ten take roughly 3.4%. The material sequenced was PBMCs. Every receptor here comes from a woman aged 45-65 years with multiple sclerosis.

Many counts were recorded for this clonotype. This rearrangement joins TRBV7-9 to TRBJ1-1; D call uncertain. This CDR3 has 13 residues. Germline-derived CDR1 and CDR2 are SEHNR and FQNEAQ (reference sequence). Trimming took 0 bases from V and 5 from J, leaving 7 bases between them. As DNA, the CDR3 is TGTGCCAGCAGCTTAGCGGTCGGGACTGAAGCTTTCTTT. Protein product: CASSLAVGTEAFF.

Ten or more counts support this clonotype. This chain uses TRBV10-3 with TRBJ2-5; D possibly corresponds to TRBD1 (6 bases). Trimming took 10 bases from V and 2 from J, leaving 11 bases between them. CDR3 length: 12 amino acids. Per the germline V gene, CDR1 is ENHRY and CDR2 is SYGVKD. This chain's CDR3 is CATSDRQETQYF. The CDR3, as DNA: TGTGCCACCTCGGACAGACAAGAGACCCAGTACTTC.

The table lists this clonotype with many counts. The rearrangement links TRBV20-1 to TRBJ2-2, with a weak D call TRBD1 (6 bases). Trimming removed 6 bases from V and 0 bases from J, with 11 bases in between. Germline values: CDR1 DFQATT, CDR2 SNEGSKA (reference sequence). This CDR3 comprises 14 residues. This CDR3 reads CSAQGHSNTGELFF. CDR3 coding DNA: TGCAGTGCACAGGGTCATTCGAACACCGGGGAGCTGTTTTTT.

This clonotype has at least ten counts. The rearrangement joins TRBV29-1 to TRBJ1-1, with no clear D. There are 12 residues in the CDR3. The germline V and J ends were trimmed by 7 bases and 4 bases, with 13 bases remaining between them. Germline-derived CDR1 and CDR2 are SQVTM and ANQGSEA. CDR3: CSGGTRFTEAFF. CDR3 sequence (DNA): TGCAGCGGGGGAACACGGTTCACTGAAGCTTTCTTT.

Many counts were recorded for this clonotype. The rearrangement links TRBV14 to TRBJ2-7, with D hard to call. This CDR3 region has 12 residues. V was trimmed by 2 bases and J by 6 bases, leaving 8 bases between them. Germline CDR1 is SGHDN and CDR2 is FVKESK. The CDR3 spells CASSQQNFEQYF. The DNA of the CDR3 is TGTGCCAGCAGCCAACAGAACTTCGAGCAGTACTTC.

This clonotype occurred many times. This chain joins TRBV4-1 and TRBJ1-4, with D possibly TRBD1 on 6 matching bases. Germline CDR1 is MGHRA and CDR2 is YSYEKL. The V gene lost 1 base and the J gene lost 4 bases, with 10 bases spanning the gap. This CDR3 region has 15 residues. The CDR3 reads CASSQVGQINEKLFF. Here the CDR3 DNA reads TGCGCCAGCAGCCAAGTTGGACAGATTAATGAAAAACTGTTTTTT.

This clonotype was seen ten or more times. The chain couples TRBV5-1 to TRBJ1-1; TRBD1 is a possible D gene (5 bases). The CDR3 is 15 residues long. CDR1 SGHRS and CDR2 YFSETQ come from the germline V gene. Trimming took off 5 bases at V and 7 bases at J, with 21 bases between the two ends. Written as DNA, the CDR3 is TGCGCCAGCAGAATGATGGGACGGACGGAATATGAAGCTTTCTTT. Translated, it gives CASRMMGRTEYEAFF.

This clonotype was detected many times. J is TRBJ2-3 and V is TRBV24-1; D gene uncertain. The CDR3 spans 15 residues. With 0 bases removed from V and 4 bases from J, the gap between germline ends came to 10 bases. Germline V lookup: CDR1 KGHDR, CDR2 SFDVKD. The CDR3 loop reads CATSDLKGSADTQYF. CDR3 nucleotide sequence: TGTGCCACCAGTGATTTGAAGGGAAGTGCAGATACGCAGTATTTT.

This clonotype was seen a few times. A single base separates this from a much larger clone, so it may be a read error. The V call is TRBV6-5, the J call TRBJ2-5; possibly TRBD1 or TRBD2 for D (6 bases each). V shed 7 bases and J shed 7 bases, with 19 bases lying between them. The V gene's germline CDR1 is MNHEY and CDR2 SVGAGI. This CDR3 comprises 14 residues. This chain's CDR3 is CASTNVDRLGTQYF. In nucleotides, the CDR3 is TGTGCCAGCACCAATGTGGACAGACTAGGGACCCAGTACTTC.

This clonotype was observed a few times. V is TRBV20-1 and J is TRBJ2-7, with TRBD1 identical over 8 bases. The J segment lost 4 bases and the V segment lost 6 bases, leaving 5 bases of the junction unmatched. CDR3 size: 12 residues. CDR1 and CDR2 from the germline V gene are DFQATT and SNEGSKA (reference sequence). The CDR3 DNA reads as TGCAGTGCCCGGACAGGGCAATACGAGCAGTACTTC. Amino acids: CSARTGQYEQYF.

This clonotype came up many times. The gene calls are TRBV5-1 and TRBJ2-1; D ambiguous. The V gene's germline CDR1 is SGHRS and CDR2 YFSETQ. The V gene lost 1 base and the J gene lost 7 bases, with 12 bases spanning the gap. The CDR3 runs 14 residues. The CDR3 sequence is CASSLIPDLNEQFF. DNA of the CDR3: TGCGCCAGCAGCTTGATCCCTGACCTGAATGAGCAGTTCTTC.

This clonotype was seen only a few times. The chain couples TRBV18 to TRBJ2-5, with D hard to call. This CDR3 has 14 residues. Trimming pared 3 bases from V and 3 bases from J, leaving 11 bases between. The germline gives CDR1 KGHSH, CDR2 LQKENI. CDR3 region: CASSPGNVEETQYF. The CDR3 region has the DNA TGTGCCAGCTCACCGGGTAACGTGGAAGAGACCCAGTACTTC.

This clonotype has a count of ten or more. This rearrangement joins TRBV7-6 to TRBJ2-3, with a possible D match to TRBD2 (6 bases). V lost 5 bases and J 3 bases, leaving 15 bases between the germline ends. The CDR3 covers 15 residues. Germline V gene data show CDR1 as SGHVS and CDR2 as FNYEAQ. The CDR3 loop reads CASSLTVEGTDTQYF. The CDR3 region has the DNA TGTGCCAGCAGCCTTACAGTGGAGGGGACAGATACGCAGTATTTT.

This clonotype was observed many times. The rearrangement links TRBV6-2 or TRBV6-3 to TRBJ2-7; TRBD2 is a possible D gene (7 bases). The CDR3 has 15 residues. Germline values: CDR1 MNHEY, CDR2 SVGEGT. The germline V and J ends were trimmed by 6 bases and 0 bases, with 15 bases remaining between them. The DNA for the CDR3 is TGTGCCAGCAGCCATAGGGGGGGGGCCTCCTACGAGCAGTACTTC. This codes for CASSHRGGASYEQYF.

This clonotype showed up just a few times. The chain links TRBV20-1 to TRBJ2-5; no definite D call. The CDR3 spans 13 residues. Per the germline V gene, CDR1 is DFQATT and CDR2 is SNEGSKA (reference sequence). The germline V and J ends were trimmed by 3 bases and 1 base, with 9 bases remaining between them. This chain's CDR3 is CSASWRGQETQYF. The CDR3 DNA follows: TGCAGTGCTAGTTGGCGTGGCCAAGAGACCCAGTACTTC.

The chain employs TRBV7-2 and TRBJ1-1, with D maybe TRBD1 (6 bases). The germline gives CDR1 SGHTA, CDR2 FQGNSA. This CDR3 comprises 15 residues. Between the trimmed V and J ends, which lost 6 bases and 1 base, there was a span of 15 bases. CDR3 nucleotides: TGTGCCAGCAGAAAAGATGGACAGCCGAACACTGAAGCTTTCTTT. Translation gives CASRKDGQPNTEAFF.

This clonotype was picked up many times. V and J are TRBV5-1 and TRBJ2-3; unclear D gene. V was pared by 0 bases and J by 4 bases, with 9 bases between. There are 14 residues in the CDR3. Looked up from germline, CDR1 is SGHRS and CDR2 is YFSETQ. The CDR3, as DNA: TGCGCCAGCAGCTTGGACACCCCTGCAGATACGCAGTATTTT. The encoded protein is CASSLDTPADTQYF.

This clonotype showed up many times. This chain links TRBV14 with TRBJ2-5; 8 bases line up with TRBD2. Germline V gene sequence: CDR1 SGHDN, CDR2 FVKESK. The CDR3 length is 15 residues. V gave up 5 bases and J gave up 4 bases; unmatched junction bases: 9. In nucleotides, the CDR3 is TGTGCCAGCAGCTTACCAGTAGCGGGGAGAGAGACCCAGTACTTC. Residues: CASSLPVAGRETQYF.

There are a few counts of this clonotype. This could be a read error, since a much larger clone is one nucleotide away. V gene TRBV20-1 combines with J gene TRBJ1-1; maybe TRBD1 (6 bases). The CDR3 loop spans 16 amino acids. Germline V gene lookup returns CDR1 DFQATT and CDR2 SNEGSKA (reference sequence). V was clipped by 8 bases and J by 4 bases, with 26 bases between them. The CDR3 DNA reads TGCAGTACCCAGCGCGTAGGGGGAAGGAAGGGCACTGAAGCTTTCTTT. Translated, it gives CSTQRVGGRKGTEAFF.

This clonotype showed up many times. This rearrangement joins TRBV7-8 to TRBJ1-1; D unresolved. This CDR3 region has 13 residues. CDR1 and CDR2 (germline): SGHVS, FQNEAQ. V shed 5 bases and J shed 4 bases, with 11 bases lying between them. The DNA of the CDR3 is TGTGCCAGCAGCCCCAGCGGAGGCACTGAAGCTTTCTTT. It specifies CASSPSGGTEAFF.

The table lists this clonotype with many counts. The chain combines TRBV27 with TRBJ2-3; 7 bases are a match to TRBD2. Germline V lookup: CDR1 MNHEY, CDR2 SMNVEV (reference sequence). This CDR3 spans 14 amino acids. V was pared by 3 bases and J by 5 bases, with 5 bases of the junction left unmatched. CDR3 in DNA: TGTGCCAGCAGTTTTAGGGCTAGCGGAGATACGCAGTATTTT. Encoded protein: CASSFRASGDTQYF.

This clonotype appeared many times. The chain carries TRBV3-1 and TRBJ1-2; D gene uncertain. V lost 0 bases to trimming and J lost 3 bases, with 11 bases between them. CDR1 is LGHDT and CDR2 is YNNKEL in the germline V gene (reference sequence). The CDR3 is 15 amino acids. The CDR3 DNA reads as TGTGCCAGCAGCCAAGACAGAACTCATCACTATGGCTACACCTTC. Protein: CASSQDRTHHYGYTF.

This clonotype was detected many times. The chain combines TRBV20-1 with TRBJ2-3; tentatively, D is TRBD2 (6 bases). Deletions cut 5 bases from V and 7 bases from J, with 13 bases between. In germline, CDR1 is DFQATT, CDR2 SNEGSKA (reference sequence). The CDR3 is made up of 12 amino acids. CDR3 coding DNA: TGCAGTGCTTGGCTAGCGCCTAATACGCAGTATTTT. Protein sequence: CSAWLAPNTQYF.

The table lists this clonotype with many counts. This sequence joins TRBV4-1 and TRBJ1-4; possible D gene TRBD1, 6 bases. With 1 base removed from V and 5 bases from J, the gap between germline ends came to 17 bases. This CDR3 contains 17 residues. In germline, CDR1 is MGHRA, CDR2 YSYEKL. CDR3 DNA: TGCGCCAGCAGCCAAGGATTCGTGACAGGAGGAAATGAAAAACTGTTTTTT. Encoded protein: CASSQGFVTGGNEKLFF.

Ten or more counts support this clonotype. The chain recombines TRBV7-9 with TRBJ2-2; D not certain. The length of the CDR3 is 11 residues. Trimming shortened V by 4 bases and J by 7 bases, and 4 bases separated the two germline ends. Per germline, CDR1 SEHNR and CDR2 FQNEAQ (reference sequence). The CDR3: CASSSIGELFF. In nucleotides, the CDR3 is TGTGCCAGCAGCTCTATCGGGGAGCTGTTTTTT.

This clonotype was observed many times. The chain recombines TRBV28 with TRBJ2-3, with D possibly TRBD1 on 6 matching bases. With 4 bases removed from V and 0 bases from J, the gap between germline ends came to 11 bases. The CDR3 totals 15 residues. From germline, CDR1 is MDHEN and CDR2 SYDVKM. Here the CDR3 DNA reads TGTGCCAGCAGTTCACAGGGACCTAGCACAGATACGCAGTATTTT. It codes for CASSSQGPSTDTQYF.

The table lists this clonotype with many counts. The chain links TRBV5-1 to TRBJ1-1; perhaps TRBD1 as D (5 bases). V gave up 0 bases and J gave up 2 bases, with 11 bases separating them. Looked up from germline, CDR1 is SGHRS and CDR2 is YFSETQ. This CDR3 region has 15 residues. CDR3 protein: CASSLAAGTNTEAFF. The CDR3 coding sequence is TGCGCCAGCAGCTTGGCCGCAGGGACCAACACTGAAGCTTTCTTT. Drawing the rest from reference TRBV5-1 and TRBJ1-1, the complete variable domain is KAGVTQTPRYLIKTRGQQVTLSCSPISGHRSVSWYQQTPGQGLQFLFEYFSETQRNKGNFPGRFSGRQFSNSRSEMNVSTLELGDSALYLCASSLAAGTNTEAFFGQGTRLTVV.

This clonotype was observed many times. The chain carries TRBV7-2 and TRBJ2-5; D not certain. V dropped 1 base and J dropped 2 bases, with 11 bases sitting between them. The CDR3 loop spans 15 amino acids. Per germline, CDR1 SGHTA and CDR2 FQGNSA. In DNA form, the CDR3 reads TGTGCCAGCAGCTTAGACCCGGGTCGGCAAGAGACCCAGTACTTC. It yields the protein CASSLDPGRQETQYF.

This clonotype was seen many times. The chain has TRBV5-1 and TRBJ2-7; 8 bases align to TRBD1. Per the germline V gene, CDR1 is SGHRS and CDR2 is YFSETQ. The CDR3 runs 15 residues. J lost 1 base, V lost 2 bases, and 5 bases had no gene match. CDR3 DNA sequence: TGCGCCAGCAGCTTTTACCGGGACAGGTCCTACGAGCAGTACTTC. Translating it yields CASSFYRDRSYEQYF.

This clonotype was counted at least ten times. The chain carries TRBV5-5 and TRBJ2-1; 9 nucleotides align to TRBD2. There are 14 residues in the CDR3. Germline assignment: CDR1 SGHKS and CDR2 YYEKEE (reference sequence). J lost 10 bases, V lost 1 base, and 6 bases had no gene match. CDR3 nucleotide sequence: TGTGCCAGCAGCTTGAGGCGGGGGGGCGGGGAGCAGTTCTTC. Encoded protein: CASSLRRGGGEQFF.